What follows are 8 T cell receptor beta chains derived from one specimen sequenced in a study of glioma-infiltrating T cells. TCR alpha and beta CDR3 regions were amplified from RNA using iRepertoire nested multiplex PCR. TCRdb reprocessed the multiplex PCR reads via MiXCR and lists one record per CDR3 protein. The sample comprises fewer than 250,000 distinct CDR3 sequences, 25% to 35% of which are singletons, and 20% to 25% rests with the top ten. Sequencing was carried out using glioma tissue, nonneoplastic brain tissue, or PBMCs (not recorded which). Receptors originate from a human donor with low-grade glioma or glioblastoma, undergoing nonglioma brain surgery, or in good health (not recorded which).

Regarding this clonotype: A much larger clone lies one base from this, so it may be a read error. As the CDR3 is not closed by the conserved phenylalanine or tryptophan, this likely results from a read error. V usage is TRBV28 and J usage is TRBJ1-1, with D possibly being TRBD1 (5 bases). The CDR3 length is 15 residues. The germline CDR1 and CDR2 sequences are MDHEN and SYDVKM. The germline V and J ends were trimmed by 6 bases and 0 bases, with 14 bases remaining between them. The chain's CDR3 is CASRPGSGLNTEAFL. The CDR3 DNA follows: TGTGCCAGCAGGCCCGGTTCGGGACTGAACACTGAAGCTTTCCTT.

The table lists this clonotype with many counts. The chain couples TRBV29-1 to TRBJ2-7, with TRBD1 matching over 9 bases. Germline CDR1 is SQVTM and CDR2 is ANQGSEA. The CDR3 is made up of 13 amino acids. V was clipped by 5 bases and J by 6 bases; unmatched bases: 8. The CDR3 coding sequence is TGCAGCGTTAGGGGGACAGGGTTTCCCGAGCAGTACTTC. This gives the protein CSVRGTGFPEQYF.

The sample holds many counts of this clonotype. The rearrangement uses TRBV20-1 and TRBJ2-3, with 14 bases matching TRBD2. V shed 5 bases, J shed 2 bases, and the junction held 9 bases outside the gene matches. Germline V gene lookup returns CDR1 DFQATT and CDR2 SNEGSKA (reference sequence). CDR3 length: 17 residues. CDR3 loop: CSAYRLAGGPVTDTQYF. DNA of the CDR3: TGCAGTGCTTACAGACTAGCGGGAGGGCCGGTCACAGATACGCAGTATTTT.

A word on this clonotype: Its ends do not fully match the called genes, so a read error is possible. The rearrangement joins TRBV20-1 to TRBJ1-1, with D uncertain. This CDR3 has 14 residues. Germline lookup yields CDR1 DFQATT and CDR2 SNEGSKA (reference sequence). The CDR3: CSSREMGINTEAFF. The CDR3 DNA is TGCAGTTCTAGGGAGATGGGAATAAACACTGAAGCTTTCTTT.

This clonotype occurred many times. V and J are TRBV20-1 and TRBJ1-5; D is undetermined. This CDR3 contains 13 residues. The ends were cut back, 3 bases at V and 7 bases at J, with 13 bases in the middle. Per the germline V gene, CDR1 is DFQATT and CDR2 is SNEGSKA (reference sequence). The CDR3 nucleotides are TGCAGTGCTAGGTCAAGTTCCTACCAGCCCCAGCATTTT. Translated: CSARSSSYQPQHF.

The V and J genes are TRBV29-1 and TRBJ1-3, with D uncertain. CDR1 SQVTM and CDR2 ANQGSEA come from the germline V gene. This CDR3 is built from 14 residues. With 2 bases removed from V and 0 bases from J, the gap between germline ends came to 8 bases. The CDR3 here is CSVELDHSGNTIYF. The CDR3, as DNA: TGCAGCGTTGAACTGGACCACTCTGGAAACACCATATATTTT. Filled out from reference TRBV29-1 and TRBJ1-3, the complete variable domain reads SAVISQKPSRDICQRGTSLTIQCQVDSQVTMMFWYRQQPGQSLTLIATANQGSEATYESGFVIDKFPISRPNLTFSTLTVSNMSPEDSSIYLCSVELDHSGNTIYFGEGSWLTVV.

This clonotype was counted between two and nine times. The chain joins TRBV7-9 to TRBJ2-1; TRBD2 matches 12 bases. The CDR3 runs to 16 residues. The trim removed 3 bases at V and 8 bases at J, leaving 8 bases unmatched. In germline, CDR1 is SEHNR, CDR2 FQNEAQ (reference sequence). CDR3 bases: TGTGCCAGCAGCTTTGCGGCTAGCGGGAGGGCCCATGAGCAGTTCTTC. Translation: CASSFAASGRAHEQFF. The full variable domain, in which reference TRBV7-9 and TRBJ2-1 provide the parts outside the CDR3, is DTGVSQNPRHKITKRGQNVTFRCDPISEHNRLYWYRQTLGQGPEFLTYFQNEAQLEKSRLLSDRFSAERPKGSFSTLEIQRTEQGDSAMYLCASSFAASGRAHEQFFGPGTRLTVL.

This clonotype was observed many times. The chain uses TRBV6-1 and TRBJ1-6; D gene uncertain. Trimming pared 8 bases from V and 7 bases from J, leaving 18 bases between. The CDR3 spans 15 residues. Germline V gene lookup returns CDR1 MNHNS and CDR2 SASEGT. CDR3 sequence: CASSILGKVNSPLHF. CDR3 nucleotide sequence: TGTGCCAGCTCTATCCTCGGGAAAGTGAATTCACCCCTCCACTTT.